Presented here are 17 T cell receptor beta chains from one specimen sequenced in a study of cytomegalovirus exposure and HLA in healthy donors. Data came from immunoSEQ multiplex PCR; TCRdb stores just in-frame clones and leaves some out. The repertoire holds some 170,000 clones, with more than 75% as singletons. Sequencing was done on a sample of PBMCs. All receptors come from a man between 18 and 35 years old in good health and CMV-seropositive.

The chain employs TRBV6-5 and TRBJ1-1, with 7 bases that match TRBD1. This CDR3 has 13 amino acids. Germline V lookup: CDR1 MNHEY, CDR2 SVGAGI. V was pared by 5 bases and J by 6 bases, with 6 bases of the junction left unmatched. CDR3 amino acids: CASSTTGTAEAFF. In DNA form, the CDR3 reads TGTGCCAGCAGTACGACAGGGACCGCTGAAGCTTTCTTT.

This clone was detected only once. The V and J genes are TRBV7-8 and TRBJ1-1, with 7 bases that match TRBD1. V dropped 1 base and J dropped 1; count of bases not matched to a gene: 15. Germline loops: CDR1 SGHVS, CDR2 FQNEAQ. This CDR3 contains 19 residues. CDR3 DNA: TGTGCCAGCAGCTTAGGCCCCCGAAGACAGGGAAAGCGGAACACTGAAGCTTTCTTT. Its translation is CASSLGPRRQGKRNTEAFF.

Note on this clone: At one end the junction does not follow the germline gene, possibly because of a read error. The gene calls are TRBV28 and TRBJ2-2, with TRBD2 matching over 8 bases. Germline V gene lookup returns CDR1 MDHEN and CDR2 SYDVKM. This CDR3 has 15 residues. The CDR3 reads CASIRGGANTGELFF. The CDR3 DNA reads as TGTGCCAGCATACGGGGGGGGGCGAACACTGGGGAGCTGTTTTTT.

The CDR3 sequence is CASSFGASGGTDTQYF. CDR3 coding DNA: TGCGCCAGCAGCTTTGGGGCTAGCGGGGGCACAGATACGCAGTATTTT. The chain couples TRBV5-1 to TRBJ2-3; 9 positions match TRBD2. V lost 2 bases and J lost 1; bases outside the gene matches: 5. In germline, CDR1 is SGHRS, CDR2 YFSETQ. This CDR3 region has 16 residues.

Here the CDR3 reads CASSITDTQYF. CDR3 sequence (DNA): TGCGCCAGCAGTATCACAGATACGCAGTATTTT. The chain is built from TRBV5-1 and TRBJ2-3; D is uncertain. The length of the CDR3 is 11 residues. V lost 5 bases and J lost 2, with 3 bases in between. The germline CDR1 and CDR2 sequences are SGHRS and YFSETQ. Combining the CDR3 with reference TRBV5-1 and TRBJ2-3 gives the whole variable domain KAGVTQTPRYLIKTRGQQVTLSCSPISGHRSVSWYQQTPGQGLQFLFEYFSETQRNKGNFPGRFSGRQFSNSRSEMNVSTLELGDSALYLCASSITDTQYFGPGTRLTVL.

V is TRBV7-2 and J is TRBJ1-5; no firm D call. The CDR3 consists of 14 residues. V lost 2 bases and J lost 3, with 8 bases in between. From germline, CDR1 is SGHTA and CDR2 FQGNSA. The CDR3 DNA is TGTGCCAGCAGCTTAAATTACATCAATCAGCCCCAGCATTTT. It encodes CASSLNYINQPQHF.

This clone was seen a single time. This chain joins TRBV6-6 and TRBJ2-2, with a tentative D call TRBD2 (6 bases). The V end lost 6 bases, the J end lost 8 bases, and 19 bases lay between the germline ends. The CDR3 runs 15 residues. CDR1 and CDR2 (germline): MNHNY, SVGAGI (reference sequence). This chain's CDR3 is CASRPGTQRGGELFF. The CDR3 DNA sequence: TGTGCCAGCAGACCCGGGACTCAACGAGGGGGGGAGCTGTTTTTT.

The chain joins TRBV7-2 to TRBJ2-5; perhaps TRBD2 as D (7 bases). The CDR3 has 15 residues. V was clipped by 1 base and J by 5 bases, with 14 bases between them. Germline CDR1 reads SGHTA; CDR2 reads FQGNSA. The chain's CDR3 is CASSLGGGAYETQYF. The CDR3 coding sequence is TGTGCCAGCAGCTTAGGTGGGGGGGCCTACGAGACCCAGTACTTC.

The chain links TRBV4-2 to TRBJ2-3; D might be TRBD2 (6 bases). This CDR3 has 17 residues. V lost 0 bases to trimming and J lost 2 bases, with 15 bases between them. The germline gives CDR1 LGHNA, CDR2 YNFKEQ. CDR3 in amino acids: CASSQEGWDSITDTQYF. CDR3 coding DNA: TGTGCCAGCAGCCAAGAAGGGTGGGACTCAATCACAGATACGCAGTATTTT.

The chain links TRBV6-6 to TRBJ2-1; D unresolved. Trimming removed 2 bases at V and 10 bases at J, with 12 bases between. Germline V gene data show CDR1 as MNHNY and CDR2 as SVGAGI (reference sequence). The CDR3 runs 13 residues. CDR3: CASSYLRSREQFF. DNA of the CDR3: TGTGCCAGCAGTTACCTCCGATCCAGGGAGCAGTTCTTC.

The chain uses TRBV5-1 and TRBJ2-7, with 8 bases fitting TRBD1. Germline CDR1 and CDR2: SGHRS and YFSETQ. The ends lost 3 bases at V and 7 bases at J; junction bases unmatched: 9. This CDR3 region has 14 residues. The CDR3 protein is CASSYQGAAGEQYF. Here the CDR3 DNA reads TGCGCCAGCAGCTACCAGGGGGCAGCAGGGGAGCAGTACTTC.

The chain links TRBV7-9 to TRBJ1-5; tentatively, D is TRBD1 (6 bases). Trimming cost V 4 bases and J 3 bases, with 10 bases left between them. Germline loops: CDR1 SEHNR, CDR2 FQNEAQ (reference sequence). This CDR3 is built from 14 residues. The CDR3 is CASSSQGYNQPQHF. As DNA, the CDR3 is TGTGCCAGCAGCTCTCAGGGGTACAATCAGCCCCAGCATTTT.

The chain carries TRBV9 and TRBJ1-3; D call uncertain. The CDR3 is 13 amino acids. V dropped 4 bases and J dropped 4 bases, with 9 bases sitting between them. CDR1 is SGDLS, CDR2 YYNGEE, per germline. The CDR3 region is CASSPSGGNTIYF. CDR3 in DNA: TGTGCCAGCAGCCCCTCAGGCGGAAACACCATATATTTT.

The CDR3 DNA sequence: TGTGCCAGCAGCTCGGACTCCCAGGGGCTATACGAGCAGTACTTC. Amino acid sequence: CASSSDSQGLYEQYF. This chain joins TRBV13 and TRBJ2-7; tentatively, D is TRBD1 (6 bases). The V end lost 4 bases, the J end lost 4 bases, and 17 bases lay between the germline ends. Germline V CDR1 and CDR2: PRHDT, FYEKMQ (reference sequence). The CDR3 is 15 residues long. The variable domain in full, completed from reference TRBV13 and TRBJ2-7, reads AAGVIQSPRHLIKEKRETATLKCYPIPRHDTVYWYQQGPGQDPQFLISFYEKMQSDKGSIPDRFSAQQFSDYHSELNMSSLELGDSALYFCASSSDSQGLYEQYFGPGTRLTVT.

This chain connects TRBV4-3 to TRBJ1-5, with D perhaps matching TRBD1 (5 bases). The CDR3 has 16 residues. Germline CDR1 LGHNA, CDR2 YSLEER. V lost 0 bases and J lost 1, with 10 bases in between. The CDR3 is CASSQDLRQSNQPQHF. The DNA for the CDR3 is TGCGCCAGCAGCCAAGATCTTCGACAGAGCAATCAGCCCCAGCATTTT.

Worth noting for this clone: This same CDR3 is encoded by further DNA sequences in the sample. The gene calls are TRBV5-1 and TRBJ2-7, with TRBD1 identical over 9 bases. The CDR3 is 13 amino acids. J lost 6 bases, V lost 4 bases, and 5 bases had no gene match. The germline gives CDR1 SGHRS, CDR2 YFSETQ. The CDR3 region has the DNA TGCGCCAGCAGCCCGGACAGGGGTGGCGAGCAGTACTTC. Residues: CASSPDRGGEQYF. The complete variable domain, with remaining parts taken from reference TRBV5-1 and TRBJ2-7, reads KAGVTQTPRYLIKTRGQQVTLSCSPISGHRSVSWYQQTPGQGLQFLFEYFSETQRNKGNFPGRFSGRQFSNSRSEMNVSTLELGDSALYLCASSPDRGGEQYFGPGTRLTVT.

The chain employs TRBV27 and TRBJ2-7, with D tentatively TRBD1 (6 bases). The V end was cut by 1 base, the J end by 4 bases, with 14 bases between. In germline, CDR1 is MNHEY, CDR2 SMNVEV (reference sequence). The CDR3 contains 15 residues. This chain's CDR3 is CASSLLGTMAYEQYF. The CDR3 DNA follows: TGTGCCAGCAGTTTATTAGGGACAATGGCTTACGAGCAGTACTTC.